A single T cell receptor beta chain is shown here with its context. TCRdb analysed the multiplex PCR reads with MiXCR anew, one entry per CDR3 protein. The sample comprises 45,000 to 65,000 distinct CDR3 sequences, roughly two fifths of which are singletons, and more than 9% rests with the top ten. This entry is derived from a study of breast tumors, draining lymph nodes, adjacent tissues. The junction had 5 bases not matched to a gene; V was cut back by 3 bases and J by 7 bases. The CDR3 runs 14 residues. Germline V CDR1 and CDR2: SGHKS, YYEKEE (reference sequence). The specimen was breast tumor tissue. The sequence derives from a female donor with breast cancer. Some clones in this sample may be carry-over from other donors' samples. The gene calls are TRBV5-5 and TRBJ2-1, with 9 bases identical to TRBD2. The chain's CDR3 is CASSSGTSFNEQFF. Here the CDR3 DNA reads TGTGCCAGCAGCTCGGGGACTAGCTTTAATGAGCAGTTCTTC.